Sequencing of this TCR beta chain was carried out in a study of T cell responses to AZD1222 COVID-19 vaccine. This clone is labeled as medium-sized. Between the trimmed V and J ends, which lost 8 bases and 0 bases, there was a span of 14 bases. The CDR3 totals 15 residues. Germline V gene data show CDR1 as MNHNS and CDR2 as SASEGT. The method was immunoSEQ multiplex PCR; TCRdb's version includes in-frame clones alone and lacks a portion of them. The repertoire holds 130,000 or so clones, with roughly 86% as singletons. This sequence originates from an adult who received the AZD1222 COVID-19 vaccine. Sequences were derived from peripheral blood, sampled 28 days after the second AZD1222 dose. The chain links TRBV6-1 to TRBJ1-5; D unresolved. CDR3 nucleotide sequence: TGTGCCAGCCGTGGGTGGCGACGTAGCAATCAGCCCCAGCATTTT. Translation gives CASRGWRRSNQPQHF.